These T cell receptor beta chains were read from a single sample in a study of regulatory T cells in long-lasting Graves disease. TCRdb called the multiplex PCR reads again in MiXCR, with one record for every CDR3 protein. The top ten hold around 10% of the sample, which has roughly 420,000 distinct CDR3 sequences, 15% to 20% seen once. The same sample was also used in a study of T cells in Graves' hyperthyroidism and ophthalmopathy.

The sequencing here drew on peripheral blood mononuclear cells (PBMCs), taken at new diagnosis, from a patient treated with antithyroid drugs. The source of these receptors is a woman younger than 45 with Graves disease. CDR3s include the opening cysteine and the closing phenylalanine or tryptophan. A D gene is named only where the DNA matches it firmly. Size is omitted from some rows. Given values are once, few, many or a class for expanded clones.

CDR3 protein | CDR3 DNA | J gene | V gene | clone size | D gene
CASRDGSSGNTIYF | TGTGCCAGCCGGGACGGGAGCTCTGGAAACACCATATATTTT | TRBJ1-3 | TRBV2 | many | -
CASRLQGRGGNTIYF | TGTGCCAGCAGACTGCAGGGTAGAGGTGGAAACACCATATATTTT | TRBJ1-3 | TRBV12-3/TRBV12-4 | few | -
CASSLSTGLNQPQHF | TGTGCCAGCAGTTTATCCACAGGCCTCAATCAGCCCCAGCATTTT | TRBJ1-5 | TRBV28 | many | -
CASQDRQETQYF | TGTGCCAGTCAAGACAGACAAGAGACCCAGTACTTC | TRBJ2-5 | TRBV19 | - | -
CSASGQGANANTGELFF | TGCAGTGCCTCAGGACAGGGGGCGAACGCGAACACCGGGGAGCTGTTTTTT | TRBJ2-2 | TRBV20-1 | - | TRBD1
CASSYSISSGRGETQYF | TGTGCCAGCAGTTACTCGATCTCTAGCGGGAGGGGTGAGACCCAGTACTTC | TRBJ2-5 | TRBV6-5 | many | TRBD2
CSVTPGQPLETQYF | TGCAGCGTAACTCCGGGACAGCCTTTGGAGACCCAGTACTTC | TRBJ2-5 | TRBV29-1 | few | TRBD1
CASSPITGSGSPLHF | TGTGCCAGCAGTCCTATAACAGGGTCTGGTTCACCCCTCCACTTT | TRBJ1-6 | TRBV28 | few | -
CASSLGPISSYNSPLHF | TGCGCCAGCAGCTTGGGCCCGATTAGCTCCTATAATTCACCCCTCCACTTT | TRBJ1-6 | TRBV5-1 | few | -
CASSSGTRSSTDTQYF | TGTGCCAGCAGCTCGGGGACTCGGTCTAGCACAGATACGCAGTATTTT | TRBJ2-3 | TRBV7-2 | - | -
CASSPRQPDTQYF | TGTGCCAGCTCACCTAGACAGCCAGATACGCAGTATTTT | TRBJ2-3 | TRBV18 | many | -
CSVRGGQDLNTEAFF | TGCAGCGTAAGGGGGGGGCAGGACCTCAACACTGAAGCTTTCTTT | TRBJ1-1 | TRBV29-1 | few | -
CASTPQGFGTEAFF | TGTGCCAGCACTCCTCAGGGTTTCGGCACTGAAGCTTTCTTT | TRBJ1-1 | TRBV6-1 | many | -
CASRGSRYQPQHF | TGTGCCAGCAGGGGAAGTAGATATCAGCCCCAGCATTTT | TRBJ1-5 | TRBV6-1 | - | -
CASSSFDGVGSGNTIYF | TGTGCCAGCAGTAGCTTTGACGGGGTAGGCTCTGGAAACACCATATATTTT | TRBJ1-3 | TRBV28 | few | -
CSVETGMYYGYTF | TGCAGCGTTGAAACAGGGATGTACTATGGCTACACCTTC | TRBJ1-2 | TRBV29-1 | many | -
CASSRSAGGSYEQYF | TGTGCCAGCAGCCGATCGGCGGGAGGCAGCTACGAGCAGTACTTC | TRBJ2-7 | TRBV11-2 | many | TRBD2
CASTRSGTYEQYF | TGTGCCAGCACACGGAGCGGGACCTACGAGCAGTACTTC | TRBJ2-7 | TRBV16 | - | TRBD2
CASSQAPAGGPVGELFF | TGCGCCAGCAGCCAAGCTCCAGCGGGAGGGCCGGTCGGGGAGCTGTTTTTT | TRBJ2-2 | TRBV4-3 | many | TRBD2
CASSEIYEGPDTQYF | TGTGCCAGCAGTGAGATTTACGAGGGTCCGGATACGCAGTATTTT | TRBJ2-3 | TRBV6-1 | many | -
CASSYLASGRVLLYEQYF | TGTGCCAGCAGTTACCTGGCTAGCGGGAGGGTGTTATTATACGAGCAGTACTTC | TRBJ2-7 | TRBV6-5 | many | TRBD2
CASSELGAGGRNEQFF | TGTGCCAGCAGTGAATTAGGAGCGGGAGGACGGAATGAGCAGTTCTTC | TRBJ2-1 | TRBV25-1 | - | TRBD2
CASSQRALAGVSDEQYF | TGCGCCAGCAGCCAAAGGGCACTAGCGGGAGTGAGCGACGAGCAGTACTTC | TRBJ2-7 | TRBV4-1 | - | TRBD2
CSAGVPGIPYEQYF | TGCAGTGCTGGGGTACCGGGAATACCCTACGAGCAGTACTTC | TRBJ2-7 | TRBV20-1 | - | -
CASSLESVVTYEQYF | TGTGCCAGCAGCTTAGAATCGGTCGTAACCTACGAGCAGTACTTC | TRBJ2-7 | TRBV7-2 | many | -
CASSSHWGGYNEQFF | TGTGCCAGCAGCTCCCATTGGGGCGGGTACAATGAGCAGTTCTTC | TRBJ2-1 | TRBV5-5 | - | -
CASSDTGSFYGYTF | TGTGCCAGCAGTGATACAGGGTCCTTCTATGGCTACACCTTC | TRBJ1-2 | TRBV6-2/TRBV6-3 | - | -
CSASGRVAYNEQFF | TGCAGTGCTAGTGGACGGGTCGCCTACAATGAGCAGTTCTTC | TRBJ2-1 | TRBV20-1 | few | -
CASRKGQGGFF | TGTGCCAGCAGGAAGGGACAGGGAGGTTTCTTT | TRBJ1-1 | TRBV6-2/TRBV6-3 | - | TRBD1
CASSRWGDHTGELFF | TGCGCCAGCAGCCGGTGGGGGGACCACACCGGGGAGCTGTTTTTT | TRBJ2-2 | TRBV5-1 | many | -
CASSSLYYEQYF | TGTGCCAGCAGCTCCCTATACTACGAGCAGTACTTC | TRBJ2-7 | TRBV11-2 | - | -
CASSPTGSGTDTQYF | TGTGCCAGCTCACCAACCGGGAGCGGCACAGATACGCAGTATTTT | TRBJ2-3 | TRBV18 | many | -
CSASGITDEQFF | TGCAGTGCTAGCGGCATCACCGATGAGCAGTTCTTC | TRBJ2-1 | TRBV20-1 | many | -
CASSVGASGNQETQYF | TGTGCCAGCAGCGTAGGGGCTAGCGGGAACCAAGAGACCCAGTACTTC | TRBJ2-5 | TRBV9 | - | TRBD2
CASSLRTDPEAFF | TGTGCCAGCAGTTTACGGACAGACCCTGAAGCTTTCTTT | TRBJ1-1 | TRBV28 | many | -
CASSSQPGTNQHF | TGTGCCAGCAGCTCCCAGCCCGGGACAAACCAGCATTTT | TRBJ1-5 | TRBV7-9 | few | -
CASSASRPFGDTQYF | TGTGCCAGCAGCGCCTCCCGGCCCTTCGGAGATACGCAGTATTTT | TRBJ2-3 | TRBV9 | - | -
CSVEGQDLNEKLFF | TGCAGCGTGGAGGGACAGGATCTCAATGAAAAACTGTTTTTT | TRBJ1-4 | TRBV29-1 | - | TRBD1
CSPNDNHLMRTEAFF | TGCAGTCCAAATGATAACCATTTAATGAGGACTGAAGCTTTCTTT | TRBJ1-1 | TRBV20-1 | - | -
CASSQSLEQFF | TGTGCCAGCAGCCAGAGCCTTGAGCAGTTCTTC | TRBJ2-1 | TRBV3-1 | many | -
CASSQETGASTGELFF | TGCGCCAGCAGCCAAGAGACGGGAGCGAGCACCGGGGAGCTGTTTTTT | TRBJ2-2 | TRBV4-3 | few | -
CASSLCPSSRDTRSCEQYF | TGTGCCAGCAGTTTATGCCCCTCGAGTAGGGACACCCGATCCTGCGAGCAGTACTTC | TRBJ2-7 | TRBV28 | many | -
CSARDPGPGNEQYF | TGCAGTGCTAGAGACCCAGGTCCTGGGAACGAGCAGTACTTC | TRBJ2-7 | TRBV20-1 | - | -
CASSLEASGVTDTQYF | TGCGCCAGCAGCTTGGAGGCTAGCGGGGTCACAGATACGCAGTATTTT | TRBJ2-3 | TRBV5-1 | many | TRBD2
CASRDRAESYNEQFF | TGTGCCAGTAGGGACAGGGCAGAGTCCTACAATGAGCAGTTCTTC | TRBJ2-1 | TRBV19 | - | TRBD1
CASSLGTPVGGENIQYF | TGTGCCAGTAGTTTAGGGACCCCTGTTGGGGGCGAAAACATTCAGTACTTC | TRBJ2-4 | TRBV19 | - | -
CASSPSGTANSPLHF | TGTGCCAGCTCACCATCCGGGACAGCTAATTCACCCCTCCACTTT | TRBJ1-6 | TRBV18 | many | TRBD1
CASSQDVAKNIQYF | TGTGCCAGCTCACAGGATGTGGCCAAAAACATTCAGTACTTC | TRBJ2-4 | TRBV18 | few | -
CASCWGLNTEAFF | TGTGCCAGCTGCTGGGGGCTGAACACTGAAGCTTTCTTT | TRBJ1-1 | TRBV12-3/TRBV12-4 | few | -
CASSYPFPRGSSYNEQFF | TGTGCCAGCAGTTACCCCTTCCCCCGCGGGAGCTCCTACAATGAGCAGTTCTTC | TRBJ2-1 | TRBV6-5 | many | TRBD2
CASSLGGGGDRAYGYTF | TGTGCCAGCAGTTTAGGGGGTGGAGGGGACAGGGCCTATGGCTACACCTTC | TRBJ1-2 | TRBV28 | many | TRBD1
CASSSLAGEAGELFF | TGTGCCAGCAGTTCACTAGCGGGAGAAGCCGGGGAGCTGTTTTTT | TRBJ2-2 | TRBV6-5 | - | TRBD2
CASSPEETQYF | TGTGCCAGCAGCCCAGAAGAGACCCAGTACTTC | TRBJ2-5 | TRBV18 | many | -
CASSWFGREGTGELFF | TGTGCCAGCAGTTGGTTCGGGCGGGAAGGTACCGGGGAGCTGTTTTTT | TRBJ2-2 | TRBV12-3/TRBV12-4 | many | -
CASSLERPGGQYF | TGTGCCAGCAGCTTAGAACGGCCAGGGGGCCAGTACTTC | TRBJ2-5 | TRBV11-2 | many | TRBD1
CASSLARGGGYTF | TGTGCCAGCAGCTTAGCCAGGGGCGGGGGCTACACCTTC | TRBJ1-2 | TRBV11-2 | few | -
CASSPGDSQNEKLFF | TGTGCCAGCAGCCCAGGGGACAGTCAAAATGAAAAACTGTTTTTT | TRBJ1-4 | TRBV7-2 | - | TRBD1